The clone carrying this TCR beta chain was recorded a few times. Germline CDR1 reads DFQATT; CDR2 reads SNEGSKA (reference sequence). V was clipped by 4 bases and J by 2 bases, with 11 bases between them. The CDR3 has 13 residues. The data were obtained in a study of blood T cells in healthy people across ages. Together with a sample-barcoded 5' primer, a J-beta primer mix was included in a second PCR lasting roughly 6 to 12 cycles. Every sample gave at least 3 million paired-end reads containing CDR3. A single record per CDR3 protein comes from TCRdb applying MiXCR to the 5' RACE reads. Altogether 450,000 to 700,000 distinct CDR3 sequences are present, roughly 29% being singletons, with the ten largest covering approximately 17%. Ranging in age from about 6 to 90, the donors were healthy Caucasian individuals from Russia.

This rearrangement joins TRBV20-1 to TRBJ2-5, with no clear D. The receptor was isolated from a woman aged 70-85 years in good health. What was sequenced was blood. CDR3 amino acids: CSATTLGQETQYF. The CDR3, as DNA: TGCAGTGCTACTACGCTGGGACAAGAGACCCAGTACTTC.